A single sample gave rise to the 32 T cell receptor beta chains below, sequenced in a study of cytomegalovirus exposure and HLA in healthy donors. Researchers ran the PCR with 60 Vbeta and 13 Jbeta primers. The table came from immunoSEQ multiplex PCR; TCRdb's copy has only in-frame clones and leaves some out. The data contain about 170,000 clones, roughly 83% of them singletons. Source material: PBMCs. These receptor sequences come from a woman aged 50 to 65 in good health and CMV-seronegative.

In its sample, this clone was seen a few times. This chain links TRBV7-9 with TRBJ1-4, with D tentatively TRBD1 (6 bases). Trimming cost V 6 bases and J 0 bases, with 11 bases left between them. This CDR3 is built from 15 residues. The germline gives CDR1 SEHNR, CDR2 FQNEAQ (reference sequence). The CDR3 DNA reads TGTGCCAGCAGACCGGCAGGGGCAACTAATGAAAAACTGTTTTTT. This translates into CASRPAGATNEKLFF.

V and J are TRBV7-3 and TRBJ1-2; 8 bases agree with TRBD1. Germline V lookup: CDR1 SGHTA, CDR2 FQGTGA. The CDR3 spans 13 residues. V trimming: 6 bases; J trimming: 6 bases; junction bases outside the gene matches: 6. CDR3 loop: CASSQDRDHGYTF. The CDR3 region has the DNA TGTGCCAGCAGTCAGGACAGGGATCATGGCTACACCTTC.

The chain carries TRBV4-3 and TRBJ2-3; 10 nucleotides agree with TRBD2. The CDR3 extends over 16 amino acids. V was pared by 4 bases and J by 2 bases, with 6 bases of the junction left unmatched. CDR1 and CDR2 (germline): LGHNA, YSLEER. Here the CDR3 DNA reads TGCGCCAGCAGCCTGTCAGCGGGAGGGTTCACAGATACGCAGTATTTT. Protein: CASSLSAGGFTDTQYF.

The V gene is TRBV7-2, the J gene TRBJ2-1; TRBD1 aligns across 8 bases. The CDR3 length is 16 residues. Per germline, CDR1 SGHTA and CDR2 FQGNSA. V dropped 7 bases and J dropped 1; count of bases not matched to a gene: 9. CDR3 sequence: CASNLQGAGSYNEQFF. The CDR3 DNA sequence: TGTGCCAGCAACCTGCAGGGGGCAGGGTCCTACAATGAGCAGTTCTTC.

This clone appeared once. The chain combines TRBV5-4 with TRBJ2-1, with 8 bases fitting TRBD2. Germline V gene data show CDR1 as SGHNT and CDR2 as YYREEE (reference sequence). The CDR3 runs 15 residues. V shed 4 bases and J 2 bases; nucleotides not matched to a gene: 5. Here the CDR3 DNA reads TGTGCCAGCAGCCCACCGGGACTAGCCTACAATGAGCAGTTCTTC. It specifies CASSPPGLAYNEQFF.

The chain uses TRBV2 and TRBJ2-1, with TRBD2 as a possible D gene (5 bases). The CDR3 loop spans 14 amino acids. The germline V and J ends were trimmed by 7 bases and 3 bases, with 13 bases remaining between them. Per the germline V gene, CDR1 is SNHLY and CDR2 is FYNNEI. The CDR3 nucleotides are TGTGCCAGCACGTCCTTCGGGATCTACAATGAGCAGTTCTTC. Protein sequence: CASTSFGIYNEQFF.

The chain uses TRBV6-5 and TRBJ1-2; D not resolved. The CDR3 consists of 15 residues. V lost 8 bases and J 2 bases, leaving 18 bases between the germline ends. Per the germline V gene, CDR1 is MNHEY and CDR2 is SVGAGI. The CDR3 loop is CASSKSPGGNYGYTF. CDR3 coding DNA: TGTGCCAGCTCCAAGTCCCCCGGAGGCAACTATGGCTACACCTTC.

The chain carries TRBV7-9 and TRBJ2-1, with 10 bases matching TRBD2. Trimming cost V 2 bases and J 3 bases; bases outside gene matches: 4. The CDR3 is made up of 16 amino acids. The germline gives CDR1 SEHNR, CDR2 FQNEAQ (reference sequence). The CDR3 DNA sequence: TGTGCCAGCAGCTTACGAGCGGGAGGGAACTACAATGAGCAGTTCTTC. Its protein is CASSLRAGGNYNEQFF.

V usage is TRBV5-6 and J usage is TRBJ2-7, with a possible D match to TRBD2 (6 bases). The ends were cut back, 5 bases at V and 1 base at J, with 13 bases in the middle. This CDR3 has 14 amino acids. CDR1 SGHDT and CDR2 YYEEEE come from the germline V gene. The CDR3 region is CASSYGGGSYEQYF. CDR3 DNA: TGTGCCAGCAGTTACGGGGGAGGATCCTACGAGCAGTACTTC.

The CDR3 DNA follows: TGTGCCAGCAGTCCTAGCGGGGGGGCTTGGGGCACCGGGGAGCTGTTTTTT. It translates to CASSPSGGAWGTGELFF. The chain combines TRBV27 with TRBJ2-2; TRBD2 matches at 12 bases. J lost 4 bases, V lost 5 bases, and 8 bases had no gene match. The CDR3 runs 17 residues. Germline V lookup: CDR1 MNHEY, CDR2 SMNVEV (reference sequence).

This chain links TRBV5-6 with TRBJ2-7; D might be TRBD1 (6 bases). This CDR3 is built from 13 residues. In germline, CDR1 is SGHDT, CDR2 YYEEEE. The germline V and J ends were trimmed by 2 bases and 2 bases, with 8 bases remaining between them. This CDR3 is CASSFAGAYEQYF. CDR3 nucleotides: TGTGCCAGCAGCTTTGCAGGGGCCTACGAGCAGTACTTC.

This clone was seen a single time. The rearrangement joins TRBV28 to TRBJ2-7, with D possibly matching TRBD1 (5 bases). CDR1 and CDR2 (germline): MDHEN, SYDVKM. Trimming removed 8 bases from V and 0 bases from J, with 14 bases in between. There are 14 residues in the CDR3. CDR3 sequence (DNA): TGTGCCAGCGAACCGAGACAGACCTCCTACGAGCAGTACTTC. Its protein is CASEPRQTSYEQYF.

The V and J genes are TRBV19 and TRBJ2-5; possible D gene TRBD2, 5 bases. V lost 6 bases and J 5 bases, leaving 13 bases between the germline ends. The CDR3 totals 13 residues. Germline V gives CDR1 LNHDA, CDR2 SQIVND (reference sequence). The CDR3: CASSLGGEETQYF. The DNA for the CDR3 is TGTGCCAGTAGCCTAGGAGGAGAGGAGACCCAGTACTTC.

The J gene is TRBJ2-7, the V gene TRBV2, with TRBD1 matching 7 bases. J gave up 0 bases and V 8 bases, and 7 bases lay outside the gene matches. CDR1 SNHLY and CDR2 FYNNEI come from the germline V gene. This CDR3 is 14 amino acids long. The CDR3 DNA follows: TGTGCCAGCGGAAGACAGGGCTCCTCCTACGAGCAGTACTTC. This codes for CASGRQGSSYEQYF.

The chain is built from TRBV4-2 and TRBJ2-7; 7 positions agree with TRBD2. This CDR3 region has 14 residues. Germline CDR1 LGHNA, CDR2 YNFKEQ. The ends lost 7 bases at V and 2 bases at J; junction bases unmatched: 8. The CDR3 DNA reads TGTGCCAGCACCTCTAGCGGTTCAGCCTACGAGCAGTACTTC. This encodes CASTSSGSAYEQYF.

The gene calls are TRBV30 and TRBJ2-7; 7 nucleotides match TRBD1. The germline gives CDR1 GTSNPN, CDR2 SVGIG (reference sequence). This CDR3 comprises 12 residues. V trimming: 4 bases; J trimming: 4 bases; junction bases outside the gene matches: 4. The CDR3 DNA is TGTGCCTGGAACCCAGGGGGTTACGAGCAGTACTTC. This gives the protein CAWNPGGYEQYF.

The rearrangement uses TRBV27 and TRBJ2-1; D possibly corresponds to TRBD1 (6 bases). Trimming stripped 3 bases from V and 8 bases from J, with 14 bases between. The CDR3 length is 14 residues. From germline, CDR1 is MNHEY and CDR2 SMNVEV (reference sequence). The CDR3 DNA follows: TGTGCCAGCAGTTTCCTGGGGGCGCGGGATGAGCAGTTCTTC. Protein product: CASSFLGARDEQFF.

CDR3 loop: CASSQGNQPQHF. The CDR3 nucleotides are TGTGCCAGCAGCCAGGGGAATCAGCCCCAGCATTTT. The chain joins TRBV9 to TRBJ1-5; the D gene is possibly TRBD1 (6 bases). Germline assignment: CDR1 SGDLS and CDR2 YYNGEE. Trimming cost V 4 bases and J 4 bases, with 6 bases left between them. The CDR3 extends over 12 amino acids.

The chain has TRBV2 and TRBJ2-3, with 9 bases identical to TRBD2. The ends lost 7 bases at V and 0 bases at J; junction bases unmatched: 5. Germline assignment: CDR1 SNHLY and CDR2 FYNNEI. The CDR3 sequence is 15 residues long. CDR3 in amino acids: CASILAGVSTDTQYF. CDR3 coding DNA: TGTGCCAGCATCTTAGCGGGAGTGAGCACAGATACGCAGTATTTT.

A remark on this clone: Within the sample, other DNA sequences also encode this same CDR3. The chain carries TRBV5-1 and TRBJ1-5; D is ambiguous. Trimming left V 0 bases short and J 0 bases short, with 7 bases between. CDR1 SGHRS and CDR2 YFSETQ come from the germline V gene. This CDR3 is built from 15 residues. Written as DNA, the CDR3 is TGCGCCAGCAGCTTGGACAGTTATAGCAATCAGCCCCAGCATTTT. Translated: CASSLDSYSNQPQHF.

The genes are TRBV18 and TRBJ1-5; 9 nucleotides align to TRBD1. The V gene end was trimmed by 3 bases and the J gene end by 1 base; junction bases not matched to a gene: 4. This CDR3 contains 16 residues. Germline lookup yields CDR1 KGHSH and CDR2 LQKENI. CDR3 amino acids: CASSPGQGTSNQPQHF. The CDR3 nucleotides are TGTGCCAGCTCACCCGGACAGGGGACGAGCAATCAGCCCCAGCATTTT.

V is TRBV19 and J is TRBJ2-1, with TRBD2 identical over 11 bases. This CDR3 region has 16 residues. The germline gives CDR1 LNHDA, CDR2 SQIVND (reference sequence). V gave up 4 bases and J gave up 4 bases; unmatched junction bases: 6. The CDR3 sequence: CASSKKGLADYNEQFF. CDR3 coding DNA: TGTGCCAGTAGTAAAAAGGGACTAGCGGATTACAATGAGCAGTTCTTC.

CDR3: CASSEGRGTEAFF. CDR3 DNA sequence: TGTGCCAGCAGCGAGGGGAGGGGCACTGAAGCTTTCTTT. This chain connects TRBV6-1 to TRBJ1-1, with D maybe TRBD1 (5 bases). Trimming stripped 6 bases from V and 4 bases from J, with 12 bases between. The CDR3 contains 13 residues. From germline, CDR1 is MNHNS and CDR2 SASEGT.

V and J are TRBV28 and TRBJ1-2; D gene ambiguous. From germline, CDR1 is MDHEN and CDR2 SYDVKM. The CDR3 extends over 14 amino acids. The V and J ends lost 6 bases and 2 bases respectively, with 13 bases between them. DNA for the CDR3: TGTGCCAGCAGCTCGGGTAGGCTGAACTATGGCTACACCTTC. Translation: CASSSGRLNYGYTF.

This clone was observed a handful of times. The rearrangement links TRBV7-9 to TRBJ2-4; the match to TRBD1 covers 7 bases. The trim removed 5 bases at V and 3 bases at J, leaving 7 bases unmatched. The CDR3 is 15 residues long. CDR1 and CDR2 (germline): SEHNR, FQNEAQ (reference sequence). The CDR3 DNA reads TGTGCCAGCAGCCATGACAGGGAAGGCAAAAACATTCAGTACTTC. It codes for CASSHDREGKNIQYF.

The chain is built from TRBV7-2 and TRBJ2-2, with TRBD2 matching over 9 bases. This CDR3 region has 16 residues. Trimming took 2 bases from V and 1 from J; bases not matched to a gene: 2. Germline CDR1 and CDR2: SGHTA and FQGNSA. The CDR3 nucleotides read TGTGCCAGCAGCTTAAAAGCGGGGGGGAACACCGGGGAGCTGTTTTTT. This encodes CASSLKAGGNTGELFF.

The J gene is TRBJ2-2, the V gene TRBV7-2; TRBD2 matches at 7 bases. CDR1 SGHTA and CDR2 FQGNSA come from the germline V gene. CDR3 length: 15 residues. Germline trimming cut 6 bases from V and 4 bases from J; bases unmatched to any gene: 8. The CDR3 protein is CASRPRLAGTGELFF. The CDR3 DNA follows: TGTGCCAGCAGACCGAGACTAGCAGGCACCGGGGAGCTGTTTTTT.

The rearrangement uses TRBV4-3 and TRBJ2-5; the match to TRBD2 covers 11 bases. CDR3 size: 16 residues. Trimming at V came to 4 bases and at J to 1 base, leaving 5 bases not matched to a gene. The germline gives CDR1 LGHNA, CDR2 YSLEER. CDR3 in DNA: TGCGCCAGCAGCCTCTCGGGGACTAGCGGCCAAGAGACCCAGTACTTC. It yields the protein CASSLSGTSGQETQYF.

CDR3 DNA sequence: TGCAGCGCCTCAACAGGGGGCATTATGAACACTGAAGCTTTCTTT. Translating gives CSASTGGIMNTEAFF. The rearrangement joins TRBV29-1 to TRBJ1-1; 9 nucleotides line up with TRBD1. Germline V gives CDR1 SQVTM, CDR2 ANQGSEA. J gave up 0 bases and V 7 bases, and 9 bases lay outside the gene matches. This CDR3 has 15 amino acids.

This clone was picked up a small number of times. The chain joins TRBV20-1 to TRBJ2-2; tentative D call: TRBD2 (6 bases). CDR3 length: 11 residues. Germline V CDR1 and CDR2: DFQATT, SNEGSKA (reference sequence). Trimming took 5 bases from V and 13 from J, leaving 14 bases between them. The CDR3, as DNA: TGCAGTGCTCGGGGGAGGCGTGCGCTGTTTTTT. It is translated as CSARGRRALFF.

The chain couples TRBV7-9 to TRBJ2-7; 10 positions match TRBD1. This CDR3 region has 14 residues. The V and J ends lost 3 bases and 6 bases, in that order; junction bases with no gene match: 5. CDR1 SEHNR and CDR2 FQNEAQ come from the germline V gene (reference sequence). CDR3 in DNA: TGTGCCAGCAGCTTCCCGGGACAGGGGCTCGAGCAGTACTTC. Protein sequence: CASSFPGQGLEQYF.

This sequence joins TRBV18 and TRBJ1-6, with 7 nucleotides matching TRBD1. The trim removed 4 bases at V and 7 bases at J, leaving 7 bases unmatched. There are 15 residues in the CDR3. Per the germline V gene, CDR1 is KGHSH and CDR2 is LQKENI. CDR3 nucleotides: TGTGCCAGCTCACGAGGACAGGAGGGAAATTCACCCCTCCACTTT. Translation: CASSRGQEGNSPLHF.